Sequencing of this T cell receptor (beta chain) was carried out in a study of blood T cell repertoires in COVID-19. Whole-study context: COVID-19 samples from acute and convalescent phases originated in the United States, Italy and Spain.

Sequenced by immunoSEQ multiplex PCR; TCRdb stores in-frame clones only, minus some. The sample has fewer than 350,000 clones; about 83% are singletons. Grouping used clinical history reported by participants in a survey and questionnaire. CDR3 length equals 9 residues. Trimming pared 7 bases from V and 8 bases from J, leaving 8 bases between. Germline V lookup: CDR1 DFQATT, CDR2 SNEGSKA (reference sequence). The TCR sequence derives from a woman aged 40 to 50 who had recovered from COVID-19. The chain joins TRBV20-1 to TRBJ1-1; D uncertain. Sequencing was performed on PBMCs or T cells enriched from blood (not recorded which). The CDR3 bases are TGCAGTGTAAGAGGGGAAGCTTTCTTT. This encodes CSVRGEAFF.